The clone carrying this T cell receptor (beta chain) was detected ten times or more. Its antigen is currently unknown. TCRdb reprocessed the RT-PCR reads with MiXCR, giving one entry per CDR3 protein. Among a few hundred thousand distinct CDR3 sequences listed, roughly 22% were seen once. The sample belongs to a study of response to subunit inactivated influenza vaccine. Study-wide points: With each seasonal influenza vaccination, the authors suggested, few new T cells are recruited.

CDR3 length: 12 amino acids. Germline assignment: CDR1 SQVTM and CDR2 ANQGSEA. The V end lost 5 bases, the J end lost 3 bases, and 10 bases lay between the germline ends. The source was PBMCs from blood, collected about 20 months after vaccination. This sequence was found in a man aged 50-75 years who received an inactivated influenza vaccine. This chain uses TRBV29-1 with TRBJ1-1; a weak D match, TRBD1 (6 bases). The CDR3 region has the DNA TGCAGCGTTACAGGGTTTTACACTGAAGCTTTCTTT. This encodes CSVTGFYTEAFF.